The 20 T cell receptor beta chains presented below share a single source sample, sequenced in a study of spatial heterogeneity in lung cancer. Time point in this sample: blood at routine non-recurrence follow-up after resection. Unsorted samples of tumor, nontumor lung or frozen PBMC had their whole RNA sequenced. TCRdb independently ran MiXCR on the 5' RACE reads; one entry per CDR3 protein. The sample lists around 30,000 distinct CDR3 sequences, 5% to 6.5% occurring once. Sequenced material: PBMCs, taken at follow-up. The receptors come from a male donor with early-stage non-small cell lung cancer.

This clonotype was found many times. The V gene is TRBV20-1, the J gene TRBJ2-1, with D hard to call. V lost 8 bases, J lost 9 bases, and 17 bases lay in between. The CDR3 spans 12 residues. CDR1 and CDR2 (germline): DFQATT, SNEGSKA (reference sequence). The CDR3 DNA reads as TGCAGTTTTATGGGCAGCTCGGGTGAGCAGTTCTTC. Translated, it gives CSFMGSSGEQFF.

Many counts were recorded for this clonotype. The V call is TRBV30, the J call TRBJ1-4; 7 nucleotides align to TRBD1. Germline V gene lookup returns CDR1 GTSNPN and CDR2 SVGIG (reference sequence). After removal of 1 base from V and 5 bases from J, the junction contained 4 bases not matched to a gene. This CDR3 spans 14 amino acids. The CDR3 reads CAWSAGQPNEKLFF. CDR3 nucleotides: TGTGCCTGGAGTGCGGGACAGCCGAATGAAAAACTGTTTTTT.

This clonotype was found many times. This chain uses TRBV30 with TRBJ2-5; no clear D. The CDR3 covers 12 residues. Germline CDR1 is GTSNPN and CDR2 is SVGIG (reference sequence). Trimming stripped 1 base from V and 0 bases from J, with 3 bases between. CDR3 nucleotides: TGTGCCTGGAGTGCGGACCAAGAGACCCAGTACTTC. Encoded protein: CAWSADQETQYF.

This clonotype has at least ten counts. The chain uses TRBV20-1 and TRBJ2-2; the D call may be TRBD1 or TRBD2 (6 bases each). V was clipped by 6 bases and J by 0 bases, with 11 bases between them. The CDR3 contains 14 residues. The V gene's germline CDR1 is DFQATT and CDR2 SNEGSKA (reference sequence). CDR3 bases: TGCAGTGCCCAAAGGGGGGCGAACACCGGGGAGCTGTTTTTT. Translating gives CSAQRGANTGELFF.

This clonotype has ten or more counts. The chain carries TRBV6-5 and TRBJ1-1, with TRBD1 as a possible D gene (5 bases). Trimming left V 5 bases short and J 10 bases short, with 20 bases between. The CDR3 totals 14 residues. Germline-derived CDR1 and CDR2 are MNHEY and SVGAGI. DNA of the CDR3: TGTGCCAGCAGTCCCACAGGTGGTTGGTTTGGAGCTTTCTTT. It yields the protein CASSPTGGWFGAFF.

This clonotype was counted ten times or more. The J gene is TRBJ1-4, the V gene TRBV6-5, with TRBD1 identical over 10 bases. Germline V gives CDR1 MNHEY, CDR2 SVGAGI. The CDR3 runs 14 residues. J was trimmed by 11 bases and V by 7 bases; bases with no gene match: 10. CDR3 region: CASTSGTGVEKLFF. CDR3 nucleotides: TGTGCCAGCACCTCCGGGACAGGGGTTGAGAAACTGTTTTTT.

The chain carries TRBV20-1 and TRBJ2-3; 12 bases are a match to TRBD2. CDR1 DFQATT and CDR2 SNEGSKA come from the germline V gene (reference sequence). The ends lost 1 base at V and 5 bases at J; junction bases unmatched: 1. The CDR3 loop spans 14 amino acids. CDR3 sequence: CSARGLAGVDTQYF. The CDR3 DNA follows: TGCAGTGCTAGAGGACTAGCGGGAGTAGATACGCAGTATTTT.

V gene TRBV20-1 combines with J gene TRBJ2-1; 8 bases are a match to TRBD2. J gave up 10 bases and V 0 bases, and 8 bases lay outside the gene matches. The CDR3 has 14 amino acids. The germline V gene has CDR1 DFQATT and CDR2 SNEGSKA (reference sequence). The CDR3 coding sequence is TGCAGTGCTAGAGATCTGCGGGGGGCGCGGGAGCAGTTCTTC. This codes for CSARDLRGAREQFF.

Many counts were recorded for this clonotype. V usage is TRBV18 and J usage is TRBJ2-7; unclear D gene. CDR1 KGHSH and CDR2 LQKENI come from the germline V gene. Trimming removed 3 bases at V and 0 bases at J, with 6 bases between. The CDR3 is 13 amino acids. The CDR3 DNA reads as TGTGCCAGCTCACCCCCCAGCTCCTACGAGCAGTACGTC. Its translation: CASSPPSSYEQYV.

The rearrangement uses TRBV5-1 and TRBJ2-3, with TRBD1 as a possible D gene (6 bases). V was pared by 2 bases and J by 1 base, with 14 bases between. The germline V gene encodes CDR1 SGHRS and CDR2 YFSETQ. This CDR3 is built from 16 residues. The CDR3 protein is CASSFPTGIGTDTQYF. The CDR3 DNA sequence: TGCGCCAGCAGCTTCCCGACAGGAATTGGCACAGATACGCAGTATTTT.

In this sample, this clonotype turned up many times. This chain uses TRBV4-2 with TRBJ1-6; D is undetermined. V was pared by 2 bases and J by 7 bases, with 12 bases between. Germline loops: CDR1 LGHNA, CDR2 YNFKEQ. The length of the CDR3 is 15 residues. The CDR3 here is CASSQSRGRNSPLHF. DNA for the CDR3: TGTGCCAGCAGCCAATCCCGTGGGCGGAATTCACCCCTCCACTTT.

Ten or more counts support this clonotype. The CDR3 DNA reads as TGCGCCAGCAGCTTGGGGGACGGCCTATACACTGAAGCTTTCTTT. Translating it yields CASSLGDGLYTEAFF. V gene TRBV5-1 combines with J gene TRBJ1-1, with a tentative D call TRBD1 (5 bases). Germline lookup yields CDR1 SGHRS and CDR2 YFSETQ. The V gene lost 0 bases and the J gene lost 3 bases, with 12 bases spanning the gap. The CDR3 sequence is 15 residues long.

The count of this clonotype is one. The chain links TRBV6-1 to TRBJ2-7; tentatively, D is TRBD2 (6 bases). The CDR3 has 13 amino acids. The V end was cut by 5 bases, the J end by 6 bases, with 14 bases between. Germline loops: CDR1 MNHNS, CDR2 SASEGT. In DNA form, the CDR3 reads TGTGCCAGCAGTCTTACGACGGGGGTCGAGCAGTACTTC. Its protein is CASSLTTGVEQYF.

Comments on this clonotype: An end of the junction differs from the germline gene, which may be a read error. The rearrangement uses TRBV5-1 and TRBJ2-6; a weak D match, TRBD1 (5 bases). The CDR3 runs to 13 residues. Looked up from germline, CDR1 is SGHRS and CDR2 is YFSETQ. CDR3 nucleotide sequence: TGCGCCAGCAGCTTGACTGGGGCCAACATCCTGACTTTC. Translating gives CASSLTGANILTF.

At least ten counts were recorded for this clonotype. V gene TRBV6-2 or TRBV6-3 combines with J gene TRBJ1-1, with D possibly TRBD1 on 5 matching bases. V lost 7 bases and J 6 bases, leaving 18 bases between the germline ends. CDR1 and CDR2 (germline): MNHEY, SVGEGT. The CDR3 is made up of 14 amino acids. The CDR3 loop is CASTFHVGTAEAFF. CDR3 sequence (DNA): TGTGCCAGCACCTTCCACGTCGGGACTGCTGAAGCTTTCTTT.

By sample fraction, this clonotype is medium-sized. This chain links TRBV3-1 with TRBJ1-1; D remains ambiguous. V was shortened by 4 bases and J by 1 base, with 7 bases between the two germline ends. There are 13 residues in the CDR3. Germline CDR1 reads LGHDT; CDR2 reads YNNKEL (reference sequence). The CDR3 DNA reads TGTGCCAGCAGCCGGGGAGAGAACACTGAAGCTTTCTTT. As protein: CASSRGENTEAFF. The whole variable domain, filled in from reference TRBV3-1 and TRBJ1-1, reads DTAVSQTPKYLVTQMGNDKSIKCEQNLGHDTMYWYKQDSKKFLKIMFSYNNKELIINETVPNRFSPKSPDKAHLNLHINSLELGDSAVYFCASSRGENTEAFFGQGTRLTVV.

This clonotype was picked up a small number of times. The chain carries TRBV7-8 and TRBJ2-1; TRBD1 aligns across 10 bases. Germline V gene data show CDR1 as SGHVS and CDR2 as FQNEAQ. The ends lost 4 bases at V and 4 bases at J; junction bases unmatched: 7. The CDR3 is 16 amino acids. The CDR3 DNA sequence: TGTGCCAGCAGCTCCCGCGACAGGGGGCCTTACAATGAGCAGTTCTTC. Translation gives CASSSRDRGPYNEQFF.

The rearrangement uses TRBV20-1 and TRBJ2-7; weak D call: TRBD1 (5 bases). CDR3 size: 13 residues. Between the trimmed V and J ends, which lost 6 bases and 0 bases, there was a span of 12 bases. Germline loops: CDR1 DFQATT, CDR2 SNEGSKA (reference sequence). The CDR3 DNA reads as TGCAGTGCCACGGGCGACAGCTCCTACGAGCAGTACTTC. Translating gives CSATGDSSYEQYF.

This clonotype was detected many times. The chain recombines TRBV29-1 with TRBJ1-1; D is ambiguous. The V end was cut by 6 bases, the J end by 1 base, with 9 bases between. This CDR3 comprises 12 residues. In germline, CDR1 is SQVTM, CDR2 ANQGSEA. This CDR3 reads CSVTGSNTEAFF. The CDR3 DNA is TGCAGCGTAACGGGCTCGAACACTGAAGCTTTCTTT. The full variable domain, rest sourced from reference TRBV29-1 and TRBJ1-1, is SAVISQKPSRDICQRGTSLTIQCQVDSQVTMMFWYRQQPGQSLTLIATANQGSEATYESGFVIDKFPISRPNLTFSTLTVSNMSPEDSSIYLCSVTGSNTEAFFGQGTRLTVV.

The genes are TRBV7-9 and TRBJ2-5; possibly TRBD1 or TRBD2 for D (6 bases each). V was pared by 3 bases and J by 5 bases, with 16 bases between. The CDR3 length is 15 residues. The germline CDR1 and CDR2 sequences are SEHNR and FQNEAQ (reference sequence). The CDR3 nucleotides are TGTGCCAGCAGCTTGGGGGCCACGGGGGCCGAGACCCAGTACTTC. It yields the protein CASSLGATGAETQYF.